The following is a TCR beta chain sequence with its context. Its antigen is undetermined. The data are from a study of OX40 agonist ivuxolimab in advanced cancers. General study points: The antigen specificity of the peripheral T cells (those that were expanded) was not determined. In CD8+ T cells, expanded clones were on average more numerous than in CD4+.

The CDR3 runs to 16 residues. V trimming: 2 bases; J trimming: 7 bases; junction bases outside the gene matches: 6. Germline CDR1 reads SGHTA; CDR2 reads FQGNSA. Sequencing was performed with immunoSEQ multiplex PCR; in TCRdb, only in-frame clones are kept and a portion is missing. This sample has 50,000 or so clones, with about 75% found just once. The starting material was CD4+ or CD8+ T cells sorted from blood, obtained in a trial of the OX40 agonist ivuxolimab. This receptor was identified in an adult with an advanced solid tumor such as melanoma, head and neck, liver or kidney cancer. The rearrangement joins TRBV7-2 to TRBJ2-2, with 11 positions matching TRBD1. The CDR3 spells CASSLLGQGAGGELFF. DNA for the CDR3: TGTGCCAGCAGCTTATTAGGACAGGGGGCCGGCGGGGAGCTGTTTTTT.